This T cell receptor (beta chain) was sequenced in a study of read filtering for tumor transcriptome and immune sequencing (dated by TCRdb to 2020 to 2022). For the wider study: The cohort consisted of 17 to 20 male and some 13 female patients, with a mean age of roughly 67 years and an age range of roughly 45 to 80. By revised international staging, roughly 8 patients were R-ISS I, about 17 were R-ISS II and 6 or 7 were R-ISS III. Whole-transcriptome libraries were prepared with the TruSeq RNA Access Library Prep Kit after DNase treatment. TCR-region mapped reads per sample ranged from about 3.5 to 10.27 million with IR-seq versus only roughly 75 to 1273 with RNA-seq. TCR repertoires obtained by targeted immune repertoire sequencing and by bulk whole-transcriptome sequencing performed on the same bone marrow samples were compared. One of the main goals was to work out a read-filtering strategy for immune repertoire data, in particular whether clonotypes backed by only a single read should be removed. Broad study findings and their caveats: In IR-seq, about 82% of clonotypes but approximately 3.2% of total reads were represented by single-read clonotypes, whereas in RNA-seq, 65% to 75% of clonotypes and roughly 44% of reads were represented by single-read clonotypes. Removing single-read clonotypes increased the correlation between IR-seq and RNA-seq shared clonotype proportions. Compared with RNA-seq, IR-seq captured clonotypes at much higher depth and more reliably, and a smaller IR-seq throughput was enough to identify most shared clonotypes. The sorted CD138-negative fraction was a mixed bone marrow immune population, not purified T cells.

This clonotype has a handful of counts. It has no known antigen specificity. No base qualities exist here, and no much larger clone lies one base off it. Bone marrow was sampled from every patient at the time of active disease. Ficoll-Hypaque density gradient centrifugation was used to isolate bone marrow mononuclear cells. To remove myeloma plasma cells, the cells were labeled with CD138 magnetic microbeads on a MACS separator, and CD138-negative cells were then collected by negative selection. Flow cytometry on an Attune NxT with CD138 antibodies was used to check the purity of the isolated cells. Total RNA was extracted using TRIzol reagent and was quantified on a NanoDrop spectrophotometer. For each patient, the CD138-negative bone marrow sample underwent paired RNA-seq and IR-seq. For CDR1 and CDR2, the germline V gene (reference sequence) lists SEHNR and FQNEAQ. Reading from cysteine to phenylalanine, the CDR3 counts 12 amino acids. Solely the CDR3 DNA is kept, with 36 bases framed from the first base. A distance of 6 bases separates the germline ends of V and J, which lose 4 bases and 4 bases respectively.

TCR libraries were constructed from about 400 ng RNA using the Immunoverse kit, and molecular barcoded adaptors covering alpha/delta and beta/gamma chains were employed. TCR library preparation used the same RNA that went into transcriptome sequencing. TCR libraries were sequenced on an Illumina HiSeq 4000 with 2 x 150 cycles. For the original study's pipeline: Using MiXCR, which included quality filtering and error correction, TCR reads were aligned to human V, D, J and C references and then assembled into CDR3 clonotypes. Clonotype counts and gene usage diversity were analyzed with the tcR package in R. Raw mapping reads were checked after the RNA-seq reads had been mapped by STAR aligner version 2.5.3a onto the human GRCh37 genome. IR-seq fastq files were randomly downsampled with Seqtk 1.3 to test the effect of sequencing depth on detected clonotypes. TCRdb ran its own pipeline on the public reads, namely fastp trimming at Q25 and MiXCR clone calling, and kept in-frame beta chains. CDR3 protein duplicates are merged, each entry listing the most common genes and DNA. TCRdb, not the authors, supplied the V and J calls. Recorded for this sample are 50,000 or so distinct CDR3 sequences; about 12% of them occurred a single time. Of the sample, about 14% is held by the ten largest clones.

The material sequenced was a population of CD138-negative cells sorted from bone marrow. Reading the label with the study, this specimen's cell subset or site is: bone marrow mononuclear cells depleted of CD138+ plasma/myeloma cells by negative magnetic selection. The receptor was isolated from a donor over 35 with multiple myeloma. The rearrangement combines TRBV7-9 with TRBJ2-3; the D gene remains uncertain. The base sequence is TGTGCCAGCAGCTCCAGGCCAGATACGCAGTATTTT. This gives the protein CASSSRPDTQYF.